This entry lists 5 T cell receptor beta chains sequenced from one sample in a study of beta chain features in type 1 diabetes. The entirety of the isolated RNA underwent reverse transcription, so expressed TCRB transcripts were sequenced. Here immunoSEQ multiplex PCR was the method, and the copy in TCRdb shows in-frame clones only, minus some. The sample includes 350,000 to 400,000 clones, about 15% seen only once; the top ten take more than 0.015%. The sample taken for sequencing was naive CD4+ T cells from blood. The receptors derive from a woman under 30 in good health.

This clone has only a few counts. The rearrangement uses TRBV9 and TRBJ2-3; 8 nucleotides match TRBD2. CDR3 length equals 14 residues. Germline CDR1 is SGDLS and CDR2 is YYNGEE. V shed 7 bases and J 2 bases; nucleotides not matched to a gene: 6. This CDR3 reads CASSTSVVTDTQYF. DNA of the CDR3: TGTGCCAGCTCGACTAGCGTTGTCACAGATACGCAGTATTTT.

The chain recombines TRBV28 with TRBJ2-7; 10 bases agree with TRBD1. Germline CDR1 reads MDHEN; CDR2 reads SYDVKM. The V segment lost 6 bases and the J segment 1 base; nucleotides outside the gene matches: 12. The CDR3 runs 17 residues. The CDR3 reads CASSSLPGQGPSYEQYF. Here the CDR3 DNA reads TGTGCCAGCAGCTCCCTTCCGGGACAGGGGCCATCCTACGAGCAGTACTTC.

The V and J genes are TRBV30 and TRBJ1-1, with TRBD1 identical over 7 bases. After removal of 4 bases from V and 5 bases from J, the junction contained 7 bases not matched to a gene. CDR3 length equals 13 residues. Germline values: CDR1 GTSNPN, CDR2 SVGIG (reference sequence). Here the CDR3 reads CAWNPLGQTEAFF. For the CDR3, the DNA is TGTGCCTGGAATCCTTTGGGACAGACTGAAGCTTTCTTT. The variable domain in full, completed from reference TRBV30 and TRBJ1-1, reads SQTIHQWPATLVQPVGSPLSLECTVEGTSNPNLYWYRQAAGRGLQLLFYSVGIGQISSEVPQNLSASRPQDRQFILSSKKLLLSDSGFYLCAWNPLGQTEAFFGQGTRLTVV.

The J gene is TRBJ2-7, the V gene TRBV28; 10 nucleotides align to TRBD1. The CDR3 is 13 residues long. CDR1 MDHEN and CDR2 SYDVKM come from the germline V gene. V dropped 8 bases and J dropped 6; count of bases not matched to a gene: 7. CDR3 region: CASGLRDRGEQYF. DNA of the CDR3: TGTGCCAGCGGACTACGGGACAGGGGCGAGCAGTACTTC. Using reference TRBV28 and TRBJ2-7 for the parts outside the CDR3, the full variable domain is DVKVTQSSRYLVKRTGEKVFLECVQDMDHENMFWYRQDPGLGLRLIYFSYDVKMKEKGDIPEGYSVSREKKERFSLILESASTNQTSMYLCASGLRDRGEQYFGPGTRLTVT.

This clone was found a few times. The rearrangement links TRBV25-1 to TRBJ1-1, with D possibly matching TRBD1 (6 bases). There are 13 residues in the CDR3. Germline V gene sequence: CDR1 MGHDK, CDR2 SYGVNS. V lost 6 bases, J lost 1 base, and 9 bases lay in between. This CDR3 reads CASSQGRNTEAFF. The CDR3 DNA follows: TGTGCCAGCAGCCAGGGGCGGAACACTGAAGCTTTCTTT.